This passage covers 9 T cell receptor beta chains from one sample sequenced in a study of spatial heterogeneity in lung cancer. Time point given: sample taken at primary tumor resection. TCRdb ran MiXCR on the 5' RACE reads and lists one entry per CDR3 protein. The table lists some 38,000 distinct CDR3 sequences, approximately 3.1% of them singletons. Sequencing used normal lung tissue next to the tumor, obtained at surgery. The source is a male donor with early-stage non-small cell lung cancer.

Many counts were recorded for this clonotype. CDR3 protein: CASSLQPTDTQYF. CDR3 coding DNA: TGTGCCAGCAGCTTACAACCCACAGATACGCAGTATTTT. The chain joins TRBV7-2 to TRBJ2-3; D is unresolved. Between the trimmed V and J ends, which lost 2 bases and 2 bases, there was a span of 5 bases. CDR1 is SGHTA, CDR2 FQGNSA, per germline. CDR3 length equals 13 residues.

This clonotype was found many times. The chain combines TRBV7-9 with TRBJ2-5; TRBD2 agrees at 9 bases. Germline CDR1 is SEHNR and CDR2 is FQNEAQ (reference sequence). The CDR3 runs 14 residues. V trimming: 5 bases; J trimming: 2 bases; junction bases outside the gene matches: 3. The CDR3 reads CASSTTSGQETQYF. The DNA of the CDR3 is TGTGCCAGCAGCACGACTAGCGGTCAAGAGACCCAGTACTTC.

This clonotype was observed many times. The gene calls are TRBV29-1 and TRBJ2-2; tentative D call: TRBD2 (5 bases). With 6 bases removed from V and 8 bases from J, the gap between germline ends came to 10 bases. The CDR3 runs 11 residues. Germline values: CDR1 SQVTM, CDR2 ANQGSEA. CDR3 DNA sequence: TGCAGCGTCCCTGGGAGTGGGGAGCTGTTTTTT. As protein: CSVPGSGELFF.

The table lists this clonotype with a few counts. The V call is TRBV3-1, the J call TRBJ2-7; TRBD2 aligns across 7 bases. The length of the CDR3 is 13 residues. Germline loops: CDR1 LGHDT, CDR2 YNNKEL (reference sequence). The ends lost 4 bases at V and 3 bases at J; junction bases unmatched: 3. This CDR3 is CASSRASGYEQYF. CDR3 in DNA: TGTGCCAGCAGCCGGGCTAGCGGCTACGAGCAGTACTTC.

This clonotype came up many times. The chain recombines TRBV7-9 with TRBJ2-3; 7 nucleotides align to TRBD2. J was trimmed by 8 bases and V by 4 bases; bases with no gene match: 9. CDR3 length equals 14 residues. Germline assignment: CDR1 SEHNR and CDR2 FQNEAQ (reference sequence). CDR3 sequence: CASSSGRADSTQYF. CDR3 in DNA: TGTGCCAGCAGCTCGGGGAGGGCAGATTCTACGCAGTATTTT.

V and J are TRBV3-1 and TRBJ1-2; D is undetermined. V was pared by 1 base and J by 8 bases, with 14 bases between. Germline loops: CDR1 LGHDT, CDR2 YNNKEL (reference sequence). CDR3 size: 14 residues. The DNA of the CDR3 is TGTGCCAGCAGCCAAGGGACTCAGGCGTTGGGCTACACCTTC. Protein: CASSQGTQALGYTF.

This clonotype was observed many times. V usage is TRBV7-9 and J usage is TRBJ2-7; no firm D call. Trimming cost V 5 bases and J 3 bases, with 5 bases left between them. The CDR3 runs to 11 residues. Germline V lookup: CDR1 SEHNR, CDR2 FQNEAQ (reference sequence). CDR3 nucleotide sequence: TGTGCCAGCAGCGTTTACTACGAGCAGTACTTC. Residues: CASSVYYEQYF.

This clonotype showed up many times. The V gene is TRBV5-8, the J gene TRBJ2-2, with D maybe TRBD1 (5 bases). V lost 2 bases, J lost 2 bases, and 13 bases lay in between. Germline CDR1 is SGHTS and CDR2 is YDEGEE. The CDR3 loop spans 16 amino acids. The CDR3 loop is CASSLFRDDNTGELFF. CDR3 sequence (DNA): TGTGCCAGCAGCTTATTCAGGGATGATAACACCGGGGAGCTGTTTTTT.

The table lists this clonotype with a few counts. V usage is TRBV30 and J usage is TRBJ2-5; D is perhaps TRBD1 (6 bases). The CDR3 extends over 12 amino acids. V lost 0 bases to trimming and J lost 4 bases, with 6 bases between them. Germline assignment: CDR1 GTSNPN and CDR2 SVGIG (reference sequence). As DNA, the CDR3 is TGTGCCTGGAGTGTAGGGGGAGAGACCCAGTACTTC. Its translation is CAWSVGGETQYF.